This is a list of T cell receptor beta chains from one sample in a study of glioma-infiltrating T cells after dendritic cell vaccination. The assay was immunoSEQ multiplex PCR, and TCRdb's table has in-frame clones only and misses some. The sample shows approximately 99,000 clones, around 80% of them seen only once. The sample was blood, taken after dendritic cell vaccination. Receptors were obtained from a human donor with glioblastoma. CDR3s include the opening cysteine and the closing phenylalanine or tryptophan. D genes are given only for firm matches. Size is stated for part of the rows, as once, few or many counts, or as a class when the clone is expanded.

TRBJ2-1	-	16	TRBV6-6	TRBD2	CASSSLVSGLYNEQFF	TGTGCCAGCAGTTCCCTTGTTAGCGGGCTATACAATGAGCAGTTCTTC
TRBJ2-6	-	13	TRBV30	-	CAWTGTGANVLTF	TGTGCCTGGACAGGGACTGGGGCCAACGTCCTGACTTTC
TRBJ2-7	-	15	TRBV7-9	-	CASSAISTVIYEQYF	TGTGCCAGCAGCGCTATCTCTACAGTAATCTACGAGCAGTACTTC
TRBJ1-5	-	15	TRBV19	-	CASSIDPYENQPQHF	TGTGCCAGTAGTATAGATCCGTACGAGAATCAGCCCCAGCATTTT
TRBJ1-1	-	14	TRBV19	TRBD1	CASRQGRMNTEAFF	TGTGCCAGTAGACAGGGGCGAATGAACACTGAAGCTTTCTTT
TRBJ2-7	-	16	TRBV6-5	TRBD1	CASSFQSGTGPDEQYF	TGTGCCAGCAGTTTCCAGTCCGGGACAGGGCCTGACGAGCAGTACTTC
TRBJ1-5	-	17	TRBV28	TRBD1	CASSLRGYRRGNQPQHF	TGTGCCAGCAGTCTCAGGGGGTACAGACGTGGCAATCAGCCCCAGCATTTT
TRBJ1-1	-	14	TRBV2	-	CASRRREIGTEAFF	TGTGCCAGCAGGAGGAGGGAAATAGGCACTGAAGCTTTCTTT
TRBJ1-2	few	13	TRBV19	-	CASSIASNYGYTF	TGTGCCAGTAGTATTGCGAGTAACTATGGCTACACCTTC
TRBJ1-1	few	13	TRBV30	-	CAWSVEDNTEAFF	TGTGCCTGGAGTGTAGAGGATAACACTGAAGCTTTCTTT
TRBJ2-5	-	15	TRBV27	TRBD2	CASSPLGGGKETQYF	TGTGCCAGCAGTCCCCTCGGGGGAGGGAAGGAGACCCAGTACTTC
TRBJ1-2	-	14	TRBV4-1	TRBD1	CASSQDPTGIGYTF	TGCGCCAGCAGCCAAGACCCGACAGGGATCGGCTACACCTTC
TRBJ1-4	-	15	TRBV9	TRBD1	CASSAGQVFNEKLFF	TGTGCCAGCAGCGCCGGACAGGTCTTTAATGAAAAACTGTTTTTT
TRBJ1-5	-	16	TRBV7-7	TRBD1	CASTPKNTRGDQPQHF	TGTGCTAGCACCCCGAAGAACACCAGGGGGGATCAGCCCCAGCATTTT
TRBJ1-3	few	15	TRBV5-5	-	CASSLAERSGNTIYF	TGTGCCAGCAGCTTGGCCGAGAGATCTGGAAACACCATATATTTT
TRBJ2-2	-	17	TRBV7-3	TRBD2	CASSLEASGKNTGELFF	TGTGCCAGCAGCTTAGAGGCTAGCGGGAAGAACACCGGGGAGCTGTTTTTT
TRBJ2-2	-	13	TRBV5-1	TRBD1	CASSLQGPGELFF	TGCGCCAGCAGCTTACAGGGGCCCGGGGAGCTGTTTTTT
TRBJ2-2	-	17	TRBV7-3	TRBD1	CASSLVPGTGATGELFF	TGTGCCAGCAGCTTGGTCCCCGGGACAGGGGCCACCGGGGAGCTGTTTTTT
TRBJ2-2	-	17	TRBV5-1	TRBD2	CASSFSAGGQDTGELFF	TGCGCCAGCAGCTTTTCCGCGGGGGGGCAGGACACCGGGGAGCTGTTTTTT
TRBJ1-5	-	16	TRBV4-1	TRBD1	CASSLRGQGAAEPQHF	TGCGCCAGCAGCCTAAGAGGACAGGGGGCGGCGGAGCCCCAGCATTTT
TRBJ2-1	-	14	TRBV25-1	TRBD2	CASGQAGWGDEQFF	TGTGCCAGCGGGCAAGCGGGATGGGGAGATGAGCAGTTCTTC
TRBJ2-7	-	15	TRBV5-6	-	CASSLPPGTSYEQYF	TGTGCCAGCAGCTTGCCGCCCGGGACTTCCTACGAGCAGTACTTC
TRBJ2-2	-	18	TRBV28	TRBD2	CASERRGLAGLGTGELFF	TGTGCCAGCGAAAGAAGAGGACTAGCGGGATTGGGCACCGGGGAGCTGTTTTTT
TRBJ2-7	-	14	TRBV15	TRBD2	CATSRTSGVPEQYF	TGTGCCACCAGCAGAACTAGCGGGGTTCCCGAGCAGTACTTC
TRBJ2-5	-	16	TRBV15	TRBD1	CATSRGGGTGEETQYF	TGTGCCACCAGCAGAGGGGGCGGGACAGGGGAAGAGACCCAGTACTTC
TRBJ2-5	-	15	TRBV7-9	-	CASSGPTGIQETQYF	TGTGCCAGCAGCGGACCGACGGGAATTCAAGAGACCCAGTACTTC